The sequence of this TCR beta chain was determined in a study of long-term antiretroviral therapy in people with HIV. General study results and limits: Within the repertoire, clones expanded before ART were dominant at all time points. Adherence to ART, viral resistance and therapy changes lacked any data.

Survey level was the resolution at which the v3.0 immunoSEQ assay ran. The data were produced by immunoSEQ multiplex PCR, yet TCRdb's version contains in-frame clones alone and is incomplete. This table has about 27,000 clones, 65% to 85% appearing once. V was trimmed by 1 base and J by 7 bases, leaving 19 bases between them. The CDR3 is made up of 16 amino acids. CDR1 is SQVTM, CDR2 ANQGSEA, per germline. Concerning this clone: No antigen is known for it.

From each donor, at least one pre-ART PBMC sample and at least two post-ART PBMC samples were obtained. The sequence came from a man younger than 30 with HIV. The gene calls are TRBV29-1 and TRBJ2-2; D might be TRBD2 (6 bases). The sequencing used unsorted PBMCs, collected 0.8 years before starting antiretroviral therapy. CDR3 coding DNA: TGCAGCGTTGAAGCAAGTAGCGGCGGTGGGGGCGGGGAGCTGTTTTTT. Translating gives CSVEASSGGGGGELFF.